These 5 T cell receptor beta chains came from one sample sequenced in a study of early T cells in non-severe SARS-CoV-2 infection. TCRdb passed the 5' RACE reads through MiXCR, listing each CDR3 protein once. The sample gives some 80,000 distinct CDR3 sequences, approximately 14% of which show up once; approximately 1.5% is in the top ten. Sequencing input: whole blood. The receptor source for this set is an adult who was a healthcare worker with PCR-confirmed SARS-CoV-2 infection or an uninfected control (not recorded which).

The chain employs TRBV29-1 and TRBJ2-1; 7 bases are a match to TRBD1. Germline CDR1 reads SQVTM; CDR2 reads ANQGSEA. The CDR3 covers 14 residues. Trimming cost V 5 bases and J 7 bases; bases outside gene matches: 11. CDR3 sequence (DNA): TGCAGCGTTTTAGTCAGGGGGTTAATGAATGAGCAGTTCTTC. Translated: CSVLVRGLMNEQFF.

The table lists this clonotype with a few counts. The J gene is TRBJ2-5, the V gene TRBV4-1; 7 nucleotides align to TRBD2. From germline, CDR1 is MGHRA and CDR2 YSYEKL. V lost 3 bases to trimming and J lost 2 bases; unmatched junction nucleotides: 15. This CDR3 contains 18 residues. CDR3 in DNA: TGCGCCAGCAGCCATAGGCCCAGCACATGGGGGGGACAAGAGACCCAGTACTTC. It specifies CASSHRPSTWGGQETQYF.

This clonotype was found many times. The chain employs TRBV18 and TRBJ2-1, with 7 positions matching TRBD2. The V and J ends lost 3 bases and 13 bases, in that order; junction bases with no gene match: 12. There are 14 residues in the CDR3. Germline loops: CDR1 KGHSH, CDR2 LQKENI. CDR3 in DNA: TGTGCCAGCTCACCCTCGTCCGATAGCGGGTACCAGTTCTTC. Protein sequence: CASSPSSDSGYQFF.

The chain joins TRBV4-1 to TRBJ2-1, with D possibly TRBD2 on 5 matching bases. CDR3 length equals 15 residues. Germline values: CDR1 MGHRA, CDR2 YSYEKL. V was cut by 1 base and J by 10 bases, with 17 bases left in between. The CDR3 DNA reads TGCGCCAGCAGCCAAGCTCCGGGTTCCCGGAGGGAGCAGTTCTTC. Translated, it gives CASSQAPGSRREQFF.

The J gene is TRBJ1-6, the V gene TRBV7-6; D not resolved. From germline, CDR1 is SGHVS and CDR2 FNYEAQ. The germline V and J ends were trimmed by 5 bases and 0 bases, with 5 bases remaining between them. The CDR3 loop spans 14 amino acids. DNA of the CDR3: TGTGCCAGCAGCGCGAGCTCCTATAATTCACCCCTCCACTTT. This gives the protein CASSASSYNSPLHF.